Sequencing of this TCR beta chain was carried out in a study of CD8+CD57+ T cells in acquired aplastic anemia. The V gene lost 0 bases and the J gene lost 12 bases, with 21 bases spanning the gap. This CDR3 contains 16 residues. CDR1 is SGHTA, CDR2 FQGNSA, per germline. Sequencing involved patients with CD8+CD57+ cell expansion previously shown by flow cytometry. Profiles of TCR beta VDJ and CDR3 were generated from a genomic DNA template. TCRdb re-derived calls from the reads in MiXCR, one entry per CDR3 protein. Here the sample spans about 260,000 distinct CDR3 sequences, 82% being singletons. This chain links TRBV7-2 with TRBJ2-1, with D possibly matching TRBD2 (6 bases). This TCR came from a human donor with aplastic anemia. The sample comprised sorted CD4+, CD8+, or CD8+CD57+ T cells (not recorded which) from PBMCs. CDR3: CASSLAGGADRQWQFF. In nucleotides, the CDR3 is TGTGCCAGCAGCTTAGCGGGAGGCGCCGATAGGCAGTGGCAGTTCTTC.